Sequencing of this T cell receptor beta chain was carried out in a study of metastatic and nonmetastatic thyroid tumors. Study-level information: Samples came from malignant and benign thyroid patients, and repertoires were compared across blood and tumor or nodule tissue.

As concerns this clone: Antigen unknown.

V was clipped by 0 bases and J by 0 bases, with 9 bases between them. CDR3 length: 15 residues. Germline-derived CDR1 and CDR2 are GTSNPN and SVGIG (reference sequence). Authors' data handling: Variation in CDR3 across clinicopathological groups served as the basis for constructing a distant-metastasis classifier in papillary thyroid cancer. TCRdb re-called clones from the PCR reads using MiXCR. The V and J calls reflect TCRdb's pipeline rather than the authors' work. The sample shows over 50,000 clones, 25% to 30% of them seen only once. Study-wide results and caveats: Malignant thyroid tumors reportedly exceeded benign nodules significantly in TCR beta diversity, with the difference appearing in blood and tumor.

Until they underwent thyroid surgery, no patient had received any treatment. This TCR was sampled from a female donor with papillary thyroid cancer or a benign thyroid nodule (not recorded which). Some clones in this sample may be carry-over from other donors' samples. This chain joins TRBV30 and TRBJ1-5; TRBD1 might be the D (5 bases). What was sequenced was blood. The CDR3 here is CAWSVADSSNQPQHF. The CDR3 nucleotides are TGTGCCTGGAGTGTTGCCGACAGTAGCAATCAGCCCCAGCATTTT.